One and the same sample provided the 16 T cell receptor beta chains below, sequenced in a study of control samples from healthy donors and cancer patients. Using immunoSEQ multiplex PCR, the repertoire was profiled, and TCRdb retains in-frame clones only, with some absent. Seen here are about 120,000 clones, more than 75% observed once, and the top ten hold 2% to 3%. Sequencing was performed on blood. The source is a woman in her 70s in good health.

This chain connects TRBV7-9 to TRBJ2-7; D is undetermined. The V end lost 5 bases, the J end lost 4 bases, and 15 bases lay between the germline ends. Germline CDR1 reads SEHNR; CDR2 reads FQNEAQ (reference sequence). The CDR3 runs to 14 residues. The CDR3 nucleotides read TGTGCCAGCAGCCCGGAAACCCACAGATACGAGCAGTACTTC. This encodes CASSPETHRYEQYF.

V and J are TRBV10-3 and TRBJ1-2; 7 nucleotides align to TRBD1. V was pared by 2 bases and J by 4 bases, with 4 bases of the junction left unmatched. CDR1 is ENHRY, CDR2 SYGVKD, per germline. The CDR3 extends over 14 amino acids. CDR3 coding DNA: TGTGCCATCAGTGAGAGCCGGGACAGCTATGGCTACACCTTC. Translated, it gives CAISESRDSYGYTF.

This chain joins TRBV5-1 and TRBJ2-1; TRBD2 is a possible D gene (6 bases). CDR3 length: 15 residues. Germline V lookup: CDR1 SGHRS, CDR2 YFSETQ. Trimming shortened V by 3 bases and J by 3 bases, and 13 bases separated the two germline ends. The CDR3 coding sequence is TGCGCCAGCAGCTCAACCCGCGGGGACTACAATGAGCAGTTCTTC. This encodes CASSSTRGDYNEQFF.

V gene TRBV7-3 combines with J gene TRBJ1-1; no firm D call. Trimming removed 5 bases at V and 5 bases at J, with 12 bases between. CDR1 is SGHTA, CDR2 FQGTGA, per germline. The CDR3 has 13 residues. The CDR3 DNA is TGTGCCAGCAGCGCGGGCCCCGCGACTGAAGCTTTCTTT. Its protein is CASSAGPATEAFF.

The chain employs TRBV10-1 and TRBJ1-6, with TRBD1 matching 10 bases. CDR3 length: 16 amino acids. V lost 6 bases and J lost 7; bases outside the gene matches: 9. Germline V gene data show CDR1 as WNHNN and CDR2 as SYGVQD (reference sequence). CDR3 coding DNA: TGCGCCAGCAGGGACAGGGGGGGCTCAGGGAATTCACCCCTCCACTTT. It translates to CASRDRGGSGNSPLHF.

The rearrangement uses TRBV11-2 and TRBJ2-7, with 10 bases lining up with TRBD1. This CDR3 has 15 residues. With 4 bases clipped from V and 5 bases from J, the junction kept 8 bases outside the gene matches. The germline CDR1 and CDR2 sequences are SGHAT and FQNNGV. For the CDR3, the DNA is TGTGCCAGCAGCTCCACAGGACAGGGGGGCAACGAGCAGTACTTC. Translating it yields CASSSTGQGGNEQYF. Full variable domain (remainder filled in from reference TRBV11-2 and TRBJ2-7): EAGVAQSPRYKIIEKRQSVAFWCNPISGHATLYWYQQILGQGPKLLIQFQNNGVVDDSQLPKDRFSAERLKGVDSTLKIQPAKLEDSAVYLCASSSTGQGGNEQYFGPGTRLTVT.

The chain has TRBV3-1 (or the pseudogene TRBV3-2) and TRBJ2-4, with D perhaps being TRBD1 or TRBD2 (5 bases each). V lost 1 base and J 0 bases, leaving 7 bases between the germline ends. The CDR3 totals 15 residues. The germline gives CDR1 LGHDT, CDR2 YNNKEL (reference sequence). The CDR3 DNA reads TGTGCCAGCAGCCAAGCAGGGACAGCCAAAAACATTCAGTACTTC. Residues: CASSQAGTAKNIQYF.

The chain employs TRBV7-8 and TRBJ1-5; the D gene is possibly TRBD1 (5 bases). V lost 1 base and J 1 base, leaving 11 bases between the germline ends. The germline V gene encodes CDR1 SGHVS and CDR2 FQNEAQ. The CDR3 runs 16 residues. The DNA for the CDR3 is TGTGCCAGCAGCTTAGGGCCAGGGCCAAGCAATCAGCCCCAGCATTTT. Encoded protein: CASSLGPGPSNQPQHF.

The chain combines TRBV11-2 with TRBJ1-1, with 7 bases fitting TRBD1. The germline V gene encodes CDR1 SGHAT and CDR2 FQNNGV. The junction had 5 bases not matched to a gene; V was cut back by 6 bases and J by 1 base. The CDR3 consists of 14 residues. CDR3 amino acids: CASRAGTANTEAFF. The CDR3, as DNA: TGTGCCAGCAGGGCCGGGACAGCGAACACTGAAGCTTTCTTT.

The chain combines TRBV6-4 with TRBJ1-4, with TRBD1 matching 10 bases. The CDR3 consists of 17 residues. Per the germline V gene, CDR1 is MRHNA and CDR2 is SNTAGT. V shed 1 base and J 4 bases; nucleotides not matched to a gene: 6. The CDR3 region is CASSDCLGTGVNEKLFF. DNA of the CDR3: TGTGCCAGCAGTGACTGCCTCGGGACAGGGGTTAATGAAAAACTGTTTTTT.

This clone was recorded once. This sequence joins TRBV3-1 (or the pseudogene TRBV3-2) and TRBJ2-6, with D perhaps TRBD1 (5 bases). CDR1 is LGHDT, CDR2 YNNKEL, per germline (reference sequence). V dropped 0 bases and J dropped 4 bases, with 7 bases sitting between them. This CDR3 comprises 15 residues. This CDR3 is CASSQEGRGANVLTF. The CDR3 DNA reads TGTGCCAGCAGCCAAGAGGGGCGGGGGGCCAACGTCCTGACTTTC.

The V call is TRBV3-1 (or the pseudogene TRBV3-2), the J call TRBJ1-1, with D possibly being TRBD1 (5 bases). This CDR3 region has 14 residues. Per germline, CDR1 LGHDT and CDR2 YNNKEL (reference sequence). V lost 0 bases and J lost 5, with 10 bases in between. The CDR3 loop reads CASSQEAGWTEAFF. The CDR3 region has the DNA TGTGCCAGCAGCCAAGAAGCAGGGTGGACTGAAGCTTTCTTT.

The rearrangement uses TRBV11-2 and TRBJ1-4; D is undetermined. Germline V gene sequence: CDR1 SGHAT, CDR2 FQNNGV. The V gene lost 1 base and the J gene lost 8 bases, with 14 bases spanning the gap. The CDR3 contains 15 residues. In DNA, the CDR3 is TGTGCCAGCAGCTTAGCTGGGAGGGCACGCGAAAAACTGTTTTTT. Translating gives CASSLAGRAREKLFF. Looking up the rest from reference TRBV11-2 and TRBJ1-4 gives the full variable domain: EAGVAQSPRYKIIEKRQSVAFWCNPISGHATLYWYQQILGQGPKLLIQFQNNGVVDDSQLPKDRFSAERLKGVDSTLKIQPAKLEDSAVYLCASSLAGRAREKLFFGSGTQLSVL.

The chain is built from TRBV11-2 and TRBJ1-1; D gene unclear. There are 14 residues in the CDR3. V shed 0 bases and J shed 10 bases, with 15 bases lying between them. Per the germline V gene, CDR1 is SGHAT and CDR2 is FQNNGV. The CDR3 sequence is CASSLEPGSPRAFF. The CDR3, as DNA: TGTGCCAGCAGCTTAGAGCCCGGTTCCCCTCGAGCTTTCTTT.

The genes are TRBV19 and TRBJ1-2; maybe TRBD1 (5 bases). Germline values: CDR1 LNHDA, CDR2 SQIVND (reference sequence). This CDR3 comprises 13 residues. V was clipped by 4 bases and J by 3 bases, with 9 bases between them. The CDR3 sequence: CASSRGRDYGYTF. The CDR3 DNA follows: TGTGCCAGTAGTAGGGGCAGGGACTATGGCTACACCTTC.

This clone showed up just once. The rearrangement links TRBV5-4 to TRBJ2-6; D is perhaps TRBD2 (5 bases). Looked up from germline, CDR1 is SGHNT and CDR2 is YYREEE (reference sequence). The CDR3 sequence is 17 residues long. Trimming took off 3 bases at V and 0 bases at J, with 13 bases between the two ends. The CDR3 loop reads CASSSRRESSGANVLTF. As DNA, the CDR3 is TGTGCCAGCAGCTCTAGACGGGAAAGCTCTGGGGCCAACGTCCTGACTTTC.